This T cell receptor beta chain was sequenced in a study of shared clonotypes between healthy human individuals. About the research overall: Contributing individuals were two females and a few males aged 18 to 49.

With V trimmed by 5 bases and J by 12 bases, 12 bases remained unmatched. There are 13 residues in the CDR3. Looked up from germline, CDR1 is MNHEY and CDR2 is SMNVEV (reference sequence). To note about this clone: As yet, its antigen is unknown.

Naive CD8 cells were CD45RO-negative, positively selected for CCR7, excluding terminally differentiated effector memory CD45RA+ cells. Points from the study as a whole: Non-shared clonotypes showed lower generation probabilities than clonotypes common to all four donors.

The authors split each subset's genomic DNA evenly across several immunoSEQ plates. Original analysis: Because ImmunoSEQ provided only junction sequences with no quality scores, the filtering differed. Libraries were prepared by immunoSEQ multiplex PCR; TCRdb keeps only in-frame clonotypes and omits some of them. V, J and clone size are taken as reported in that table, and D and trimming were inferred from the DNA itself. The table includes 760,000 or so clones, about 97% detected once. The chain carries TRBV27 and TRBJ1-1, with 7 bases matching TRBD1. The clonotype originates from a man in his thirties or forties in good health. Material: naive CD8+ T cells sorted from blood. The CDR3 reads CASSLQGQGETFF. For the CDR3, the DNA is TGTGCCAGCAGTCTCCAGGGCCAGGGGGAAACTTTCTTT.